This TCR beta chain was retrieved from a study of identical twins. A remark on this clonotype: Its antigen remains unknown.

CDR3 length equals 12 residues. Trimming took off 7 bases at V and 10 bases at J, with 14 bases between the two ends. Germline values: CDR1 MDHEN, CDR2 SYDVKM. Template switching (which added a universal primer site) was used, and cDNA carried unique molecular identifiers. One entry per CDR3 protein results from TCRdb running MiXCR on the 5' RACE reads. Of about 720,000 distinct CDR3 sequences listed, less than 10% are singletons. The study's findings and limits: Clonotypes of the beta chain that were abundant in cord blood carried fewer insertions (memory repertoires showed none). Twin pairs' shared out-of-frame alpha sequences were enriched in low generation probability.

Healthy Caucasian individuals made up all the donors. These data also formed part of another study, on yellow fever vaccine responses in identical twins.

The sample consisted of PBMCs. The TCR was taken from a woman younger than 35 in good health. The rearrangement links TRBV28 to TRBJ2-1; unclear D gene. CDR3 amino acids: CASNTIEWEQFF. For the CDR3, the DNA is TGTGCCAGCAACACAATTGAATGGGAGCAGTTCTTC.